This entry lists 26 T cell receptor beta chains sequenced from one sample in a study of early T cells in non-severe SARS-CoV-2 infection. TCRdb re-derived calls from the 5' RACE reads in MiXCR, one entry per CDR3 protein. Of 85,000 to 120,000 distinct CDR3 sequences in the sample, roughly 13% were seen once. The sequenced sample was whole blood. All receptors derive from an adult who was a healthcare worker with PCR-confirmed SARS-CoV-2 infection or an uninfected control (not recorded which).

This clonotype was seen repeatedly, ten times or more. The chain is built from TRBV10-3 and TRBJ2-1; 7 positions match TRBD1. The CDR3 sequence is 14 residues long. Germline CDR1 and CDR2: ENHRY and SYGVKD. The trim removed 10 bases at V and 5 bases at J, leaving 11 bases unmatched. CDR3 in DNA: TGTGCCACCAGGCCAGGGGGAAGGAACAATGAGCAGTTCTTC. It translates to CATRPGGRNNEQFF.

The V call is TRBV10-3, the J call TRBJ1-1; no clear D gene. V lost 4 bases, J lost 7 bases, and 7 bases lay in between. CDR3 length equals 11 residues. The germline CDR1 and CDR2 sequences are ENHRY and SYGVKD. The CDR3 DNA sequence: TGTGCCATCAGTGCCGGCGGTGAAGCTTTCTTT. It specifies CAISAGGEAFF.

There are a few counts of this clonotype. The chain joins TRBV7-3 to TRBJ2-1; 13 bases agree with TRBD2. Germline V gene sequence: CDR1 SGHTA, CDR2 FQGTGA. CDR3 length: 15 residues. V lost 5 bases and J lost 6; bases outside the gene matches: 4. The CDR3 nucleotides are TGTGCCAGCAGCCCGGGACTAGCGGGGTCCAATGAGCAGTTCTTC. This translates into CASSPGLAGSNEQFF. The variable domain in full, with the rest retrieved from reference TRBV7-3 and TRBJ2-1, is GAGVSQTPSNKVTEKGKYVELRCDPISGHTALYWYRQSLGQGPEFLIYFQGTGAADDSGLPNDRFFAVRPEGSVSTLKIQRTERGDSAVYLCASSPGLAGSNEQFFGPGTRLTVL.

CDR3 DNA: TGCAGTGCTAGAGATAGCGGGAGGGATTACACAGATACGCAGTATTTT. Protein: CSARDSGRDYTDTQYF. This chain links TRBV20-1 with TRBJ2-3; 11 positions match TRBD2. Trimming at V came to 0 bases and at J to 2 bases, leaving 4 bases not matched to a gene. The CDR3 spans 16 residues. The germline V gene has CDR1 DFQATT and CDR2 SNEGSKA (reference sequence).

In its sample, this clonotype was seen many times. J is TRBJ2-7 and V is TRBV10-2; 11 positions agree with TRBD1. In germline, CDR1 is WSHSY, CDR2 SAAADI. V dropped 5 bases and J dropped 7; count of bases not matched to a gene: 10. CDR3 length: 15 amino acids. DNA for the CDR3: TGCGCCAGCAGTCCTATAGGGACAGGGGGGAGGGAGCAGTACTTC. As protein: CASSPIGTGGREQYF.

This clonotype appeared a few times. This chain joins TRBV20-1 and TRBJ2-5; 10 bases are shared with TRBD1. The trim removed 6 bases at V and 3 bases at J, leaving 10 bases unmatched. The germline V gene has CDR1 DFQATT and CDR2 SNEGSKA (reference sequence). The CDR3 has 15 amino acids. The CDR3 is CSARPGTGVKETQYF. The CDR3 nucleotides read TGCAGTGCGAGACCCGGGACAGGGGTGAAAGAGACCCAGTACTTC.

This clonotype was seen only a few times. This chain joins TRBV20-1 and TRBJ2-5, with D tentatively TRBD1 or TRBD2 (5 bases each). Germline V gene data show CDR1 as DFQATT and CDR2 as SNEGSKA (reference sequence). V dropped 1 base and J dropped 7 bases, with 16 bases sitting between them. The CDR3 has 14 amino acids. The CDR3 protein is CSARVRGPRRTQYF. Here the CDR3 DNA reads TGCAGTGCTAGAGTGAGGGGACCCCGGAGGACCCAGTACTTC.

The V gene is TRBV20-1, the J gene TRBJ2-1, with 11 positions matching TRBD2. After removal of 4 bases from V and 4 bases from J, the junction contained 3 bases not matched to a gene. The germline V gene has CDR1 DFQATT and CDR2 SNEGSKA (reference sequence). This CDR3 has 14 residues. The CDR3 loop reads CSATGLAEYNEQFF. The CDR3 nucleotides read TGCAGTGCTACGGGACTAGCGGAATACAATGAGCAGTTCTTC.

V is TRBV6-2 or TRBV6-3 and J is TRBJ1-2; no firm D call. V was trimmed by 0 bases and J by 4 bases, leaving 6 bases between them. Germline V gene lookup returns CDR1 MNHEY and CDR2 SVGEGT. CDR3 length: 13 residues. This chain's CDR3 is CASSYSNFYGYTF. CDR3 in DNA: TGTGCCAGCAGTTACTCGAATTTCTATGGCTACACCTTC.

CDR3 in amino acids: CASSPGTGYTEAFF. The CDR3 DNA is TGTGCCAGCAGCCCTGGGACAGGCTACACTGAAGCTTTCTTT. The rearrangement joins TRBV3-1 to TRBJ1-1; 8 bases map to TRBD1. This CDR3 has 14 residues. The germline V gene has CDR1 LGHDT and CDR2 YNNKEL (reference sequence). Trimming cost V 4 bases and J 3 bases; bases outside gene matches: 4. Using reference TRBV3-1 and TRBJ1-1 for the parts outside the CDR3, the full variable domain is DTAVSQTPKYLVTQMGNDKSIKCEQNLGHDTMYWYKQDSKKFLKIMFSYNNKELIINETVPNRFSPKSPDKAHLNLHINSLELGDSAVYFCASSPGTGYTEAFFGQGTRLTVV.

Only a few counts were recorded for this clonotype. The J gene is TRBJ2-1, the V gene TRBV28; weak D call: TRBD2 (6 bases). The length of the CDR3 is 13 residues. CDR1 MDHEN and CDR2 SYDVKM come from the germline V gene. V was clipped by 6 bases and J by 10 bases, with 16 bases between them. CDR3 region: CASSRVGGWEQFF. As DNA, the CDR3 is TGTGCCAGCAGCCGCGTGGGGGGTTGGGAGCAGTTCTTC.

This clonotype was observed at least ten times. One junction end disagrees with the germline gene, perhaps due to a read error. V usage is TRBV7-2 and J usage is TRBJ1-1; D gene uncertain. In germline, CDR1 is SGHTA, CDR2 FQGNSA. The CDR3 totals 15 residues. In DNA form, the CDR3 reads TGTGCCAGCAGCTTAGAGATGTTACCTAACACTGAAGTTTTCTTT. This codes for CASSLEMLPNTEVFF.

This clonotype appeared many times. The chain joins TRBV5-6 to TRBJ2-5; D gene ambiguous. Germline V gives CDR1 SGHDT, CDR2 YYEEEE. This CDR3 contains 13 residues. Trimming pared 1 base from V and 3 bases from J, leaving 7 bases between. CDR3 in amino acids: CASSLRPEETQYF. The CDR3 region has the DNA TGTGCCAGCAGCTTGCGTCCCGAAGAGACCCAGTACTTC.

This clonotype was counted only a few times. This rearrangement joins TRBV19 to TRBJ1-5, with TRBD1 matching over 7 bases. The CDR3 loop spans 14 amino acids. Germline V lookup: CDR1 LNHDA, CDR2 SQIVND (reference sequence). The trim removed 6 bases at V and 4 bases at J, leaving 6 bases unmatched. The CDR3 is CASRTGTANQPQHF. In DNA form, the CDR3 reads TGTGCCAGTAGGACTGGGACAGCAAATCAGCCCCAGCATTTT.

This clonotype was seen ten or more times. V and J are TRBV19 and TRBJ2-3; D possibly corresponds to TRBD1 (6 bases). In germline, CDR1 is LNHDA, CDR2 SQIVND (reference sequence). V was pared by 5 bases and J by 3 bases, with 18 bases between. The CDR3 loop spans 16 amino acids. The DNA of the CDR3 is TGTGCCAGTAGTCGTAGATTAGACAGGCTGACAGATACGCAGTATTTT. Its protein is CASSRRLDRLTDTQYF.

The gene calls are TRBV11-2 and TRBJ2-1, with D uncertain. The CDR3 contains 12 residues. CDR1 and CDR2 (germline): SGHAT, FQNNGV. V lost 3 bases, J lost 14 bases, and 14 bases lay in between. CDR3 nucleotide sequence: TGTGCCAGCAGCTTTGAGGTGTCAGAAAAGTTCTTC. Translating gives CASSFEVSEKFF.

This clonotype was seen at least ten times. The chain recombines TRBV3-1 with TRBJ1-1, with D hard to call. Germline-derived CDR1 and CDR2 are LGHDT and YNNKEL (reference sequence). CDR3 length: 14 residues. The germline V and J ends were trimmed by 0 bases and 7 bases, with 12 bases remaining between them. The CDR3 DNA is TGTGCCAGCAGCCAAGATCTAATTTTCAGTGAAGCTTTCTTT. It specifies CASSQDLIFSEAFF.

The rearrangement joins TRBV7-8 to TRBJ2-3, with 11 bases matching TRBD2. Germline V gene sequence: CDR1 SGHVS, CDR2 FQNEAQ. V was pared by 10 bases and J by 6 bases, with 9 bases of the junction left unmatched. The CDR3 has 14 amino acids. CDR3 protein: CATAKTSGVDTQYF. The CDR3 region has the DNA TGTGCCACCGCGAAGACTAGCGGGGTTGATACGCAGTATTTT.

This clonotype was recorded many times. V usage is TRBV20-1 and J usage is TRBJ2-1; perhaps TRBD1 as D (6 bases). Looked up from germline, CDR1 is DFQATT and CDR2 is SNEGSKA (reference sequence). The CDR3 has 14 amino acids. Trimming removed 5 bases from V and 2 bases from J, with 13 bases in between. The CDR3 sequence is CSAGPQGPYNEQFF. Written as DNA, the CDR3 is TGCAGTGCTGGACCACAGGGTCCCTACAATGAGCAGTTCTTC.

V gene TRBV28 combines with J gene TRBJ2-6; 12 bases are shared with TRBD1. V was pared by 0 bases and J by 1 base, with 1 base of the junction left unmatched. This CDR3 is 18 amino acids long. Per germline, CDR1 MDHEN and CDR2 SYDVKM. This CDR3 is CASSLWGQGASGANVLTF. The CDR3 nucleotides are TGTGCCAGCAGTTTATGGGGACAGGGGGCTTCTGGGGCCAACGTCCTGACTTTC.

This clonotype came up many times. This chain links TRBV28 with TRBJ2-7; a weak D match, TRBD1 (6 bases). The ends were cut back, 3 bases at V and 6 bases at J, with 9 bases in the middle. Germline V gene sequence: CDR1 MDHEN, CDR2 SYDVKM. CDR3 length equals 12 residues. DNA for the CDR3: TGTGCCAGCAGTTTTGGGGGCGGCGAGCAGTACTTC. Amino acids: CASSFGGGEQYF.

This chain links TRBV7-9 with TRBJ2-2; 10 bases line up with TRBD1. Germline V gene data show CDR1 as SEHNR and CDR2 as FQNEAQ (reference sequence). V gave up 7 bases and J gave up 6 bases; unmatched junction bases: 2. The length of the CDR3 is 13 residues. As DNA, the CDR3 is TGTGCCAGCACTGGACAGGGGGCCGGGGAGCTGTTTTTT. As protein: CASTGQGAGELFF.

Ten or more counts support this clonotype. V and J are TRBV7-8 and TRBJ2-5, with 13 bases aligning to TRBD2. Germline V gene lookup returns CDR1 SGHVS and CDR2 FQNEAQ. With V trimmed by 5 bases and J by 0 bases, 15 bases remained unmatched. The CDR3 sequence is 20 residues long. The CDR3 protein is CASSPRTSGSRPGHQETQYF. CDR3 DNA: TGTGCCAGCAGCCCACGGACTAGCGGGAGTCGCCCCGGCCACCAAGAGACCCAGTACTTC.

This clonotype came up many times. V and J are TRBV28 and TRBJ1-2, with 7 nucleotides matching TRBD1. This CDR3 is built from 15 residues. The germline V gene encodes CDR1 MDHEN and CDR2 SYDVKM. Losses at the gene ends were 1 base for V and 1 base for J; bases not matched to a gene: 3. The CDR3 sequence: CASSLFRQGNYGYTF. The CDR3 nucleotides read TGTGCCAGCAGTTTATTCCGACAGGGTAACTATGGCTACACCTTC.

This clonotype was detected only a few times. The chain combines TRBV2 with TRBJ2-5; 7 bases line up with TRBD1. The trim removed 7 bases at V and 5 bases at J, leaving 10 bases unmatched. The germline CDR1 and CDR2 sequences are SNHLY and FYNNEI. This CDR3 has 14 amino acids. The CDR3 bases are TGTGCCAGCATAATGGGGGACAGAGGCGAGACCCAGTACTTC. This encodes CASIMGDRGETQYF.

The CDR3 reads CASSQWASGTTSSYNEQFF. The DNA of the CDR3 is TGTGCCAGCAGCCAATGGGCTAGCGGGACTACTAGCTCCTACAATGAGCAGTTCTTC. The chain recombines TRBV14 with TRBJ2-1, with TRBD2 identical over 9 bases. The J segment lost 0 bases and the V segment lost 2 bases, leaving 11 bases of the junction unmatched. This CDR3 comprises 19 residues. Germline assignment: CDR1 SGHDN and CDR2 FVKESK. The complete variable domain, with remaining parts taken from reference TRBV14 and TRBJ2-1, reads EAGVTQFPSHSVIEKGQTVTLRCDPISGHDNLYWYRRVMGKEIKFLLHFVKESKQDESGMPNNRFLAERTGGTYSTLKVQPAELEDSGVYFCASSQWASGTTSSYNEQFFGPGTRLTVL.